The clone carrying this T cell receptor beta chain was counted once. Its antigen is as yet unknown. It was with 60 Vbeta and 13 Jbeta primers that the PCR ran. The protocol was immunoSEQ multiplex PCR, while the TCRdb copy is restricted to in-frame clones and leaves out a portion. The sample yields under 140,000 clones, approximately 79% seen once. CDR1 is GTSNPN, CDR2 SVGIG, per germline (reference sequence). V was pared by 0 bases and J by 0 bases, with 2 bases of the junction left unmatched. The CDR3 covers 15 residues. This sample was taken from a study of cytomegalovirus exposure and HLA in healthy donors. Study findings and constraints: 16,951 TCR beta sequences were associated with HLA alleles at 0.05 false discovery rate in a later analysis.

This chain joins TRBV30 and TRBJ2-3; 8 bases map to TRBD2. This TCR was recovered from a young man in good health and CMV-seropositive. The material sequenced was PBMCs. DNA of the CDR3: TGTGCCTGGAGTGTCGCGGGGGGAAGCACAGATACGCAGTATTTT. Translation gives CAWSVAGGSTDTQYF.